This record concerns one TCR beta chain sequence. The antigen remains undetermined. This sample stems from a study of shared clonotypes between healthy human individuals. Overall study findings and caveats: Naive subsets typically showed greater estimated richness than memory subsets. Some naive CD4 clonotypes, 4% to 6%, turned up in common across a handful of donors.

The study drew all its donors from Caucasian adults living in Nashville, Tennessee. CD4+ cells were split into CD45RA+ naive and CD45RA-negative memory subsets. This table comes from immunoSEQ multiplex PCR, and its TCRdb copy is limited to in-frame clones, with some not included. The repertoire holds around 1,100,000 clones, with approximately 80% as singletons. This receptor was taken from a man younger than 35 in good health. Some clones in this sample may be carry-over from other donors' samples. The sample taken for sequencing was memory CD4+ T cells from PBMCs. The subset was: CD45RA-negative fraction.

CDR3 DNA: TGTGCCAGCTCACCGCTTAGCGGGATCGCATTTACGCAGTATTTT. Encoded protein: CASSPLSGIAFTQYF. The chain recombines TRBV18 with TRBJ2-3, with 8 nucleotides matching TRBD2. Germline trimming cut 3 bases from V and 8 bases from J; bases unmatched to any gene: 10. This CDR3 contains 15 residues. In germline, CDR1 is KGHSH, CDR2 LQKENI. The full variable domain, completed using reference TRBV18 and TRBJ2-3, is NAGVMQNPRHLVRRRGQEARLRCSPMKGHSHVYWYRQLPEEGLKFMVYLQKENIIDESGMPKERFSAEFPKEGPSILRIQQVVRGDSAAYFCASSPLSGIAFTQYFGPGTRLTVL.